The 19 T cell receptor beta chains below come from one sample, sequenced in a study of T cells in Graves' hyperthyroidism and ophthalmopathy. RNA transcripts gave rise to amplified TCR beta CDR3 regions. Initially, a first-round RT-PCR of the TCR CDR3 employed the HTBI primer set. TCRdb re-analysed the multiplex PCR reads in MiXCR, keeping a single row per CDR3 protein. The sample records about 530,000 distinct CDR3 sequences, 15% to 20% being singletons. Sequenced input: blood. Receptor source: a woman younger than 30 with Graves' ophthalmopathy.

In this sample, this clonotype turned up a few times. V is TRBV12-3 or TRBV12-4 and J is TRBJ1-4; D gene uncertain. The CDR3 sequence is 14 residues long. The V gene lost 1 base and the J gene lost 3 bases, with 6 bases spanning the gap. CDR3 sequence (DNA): TGTGCCAGCAGTTTAGGGCAGTCTAATGAAAAACTGTTTTTT. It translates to CASSLGQSNEKLFF.

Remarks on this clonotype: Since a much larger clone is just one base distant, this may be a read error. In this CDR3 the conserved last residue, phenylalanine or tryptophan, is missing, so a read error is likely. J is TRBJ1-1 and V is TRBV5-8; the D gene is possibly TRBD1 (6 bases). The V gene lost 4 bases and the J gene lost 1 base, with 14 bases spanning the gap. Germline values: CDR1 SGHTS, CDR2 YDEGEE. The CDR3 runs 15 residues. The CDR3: CASSLMGRGNTEAFS. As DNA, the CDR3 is TGTGCCAGCAGCCTTATGGGCAGGGGGAACACTGAAGCTTTCTCT.

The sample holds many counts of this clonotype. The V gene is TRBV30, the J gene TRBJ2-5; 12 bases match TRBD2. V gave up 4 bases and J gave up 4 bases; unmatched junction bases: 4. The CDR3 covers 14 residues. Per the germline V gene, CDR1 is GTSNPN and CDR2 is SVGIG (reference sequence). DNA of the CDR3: TGTGCCTGGACGACTAGCGGGAGAGGAGAGACCCAGTACTTC. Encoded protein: CAWTTSGRGETQYF.

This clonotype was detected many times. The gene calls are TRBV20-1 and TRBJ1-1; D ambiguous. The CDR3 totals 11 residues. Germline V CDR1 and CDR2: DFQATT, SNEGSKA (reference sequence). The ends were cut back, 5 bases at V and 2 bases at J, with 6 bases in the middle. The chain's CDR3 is CSAYINTEAFF. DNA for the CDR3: TGCAGTGCTTACATAAACACTGAAGCTTTCTTT.

The CDR3 reads CASSLSGGVARKTQYF. In DNA form, the CDR3 reads TGTGCCAGCAGCTTATCGGGCGGGGTGGCGAGAAAGACCCAGTACTTC. The chain is built from TRBV13 and TRBJ2-5, with D possibly being TRBD2 (6 bases). Germline CDR1 is PRHDT and CDR2 is FYEKMQ (reference sequence). The ends were cut back, 2 bases at V and 6 bases at J, with 19 bases in the middle. CDR3 length equals 16 residues.

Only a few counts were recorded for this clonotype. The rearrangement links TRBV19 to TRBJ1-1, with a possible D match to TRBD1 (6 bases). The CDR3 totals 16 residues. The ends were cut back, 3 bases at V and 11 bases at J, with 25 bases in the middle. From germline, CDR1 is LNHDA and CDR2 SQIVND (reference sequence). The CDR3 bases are TGTGCCAGTAGTATTGGCGTCGACAGGCCCTCCCGGGAGGCTTTCTTT. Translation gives CASSIGVDRPSREAFF.

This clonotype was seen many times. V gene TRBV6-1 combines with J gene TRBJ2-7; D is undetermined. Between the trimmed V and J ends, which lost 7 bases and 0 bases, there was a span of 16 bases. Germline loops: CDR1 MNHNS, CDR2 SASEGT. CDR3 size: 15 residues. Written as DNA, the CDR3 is TGTGCCAGCACCCTGGGGAACCCGAGCTCCTACGAGCAGTACTTC. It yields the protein CASTLGNPSSYEQYF.

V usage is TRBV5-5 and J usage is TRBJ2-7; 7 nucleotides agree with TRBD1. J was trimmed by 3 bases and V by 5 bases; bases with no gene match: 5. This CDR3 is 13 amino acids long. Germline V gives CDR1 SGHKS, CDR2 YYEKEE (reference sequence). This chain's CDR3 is CASSRDSHYEQYF. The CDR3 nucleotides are TGTGCCAGCAGTAGGGACAGCCACTACGAGCAGTACTTC.

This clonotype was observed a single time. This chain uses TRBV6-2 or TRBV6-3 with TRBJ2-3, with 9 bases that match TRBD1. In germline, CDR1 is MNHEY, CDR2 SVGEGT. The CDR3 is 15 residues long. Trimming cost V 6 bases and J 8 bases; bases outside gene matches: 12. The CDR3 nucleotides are TGTGCCAGCAGGAAGGCCGGGACAGGGTCAGGTACGCAGTATTTT. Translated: CASRKAGTGSGTQYF.

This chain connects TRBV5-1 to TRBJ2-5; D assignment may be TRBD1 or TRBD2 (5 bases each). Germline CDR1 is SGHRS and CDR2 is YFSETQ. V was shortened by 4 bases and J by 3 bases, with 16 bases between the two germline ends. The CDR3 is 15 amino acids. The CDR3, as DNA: TGCGCCAGCAGCGTAGGGGTGGGGGATGAAGAGACCCAGTACTTC. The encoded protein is CASSVGVGDEETQYF.

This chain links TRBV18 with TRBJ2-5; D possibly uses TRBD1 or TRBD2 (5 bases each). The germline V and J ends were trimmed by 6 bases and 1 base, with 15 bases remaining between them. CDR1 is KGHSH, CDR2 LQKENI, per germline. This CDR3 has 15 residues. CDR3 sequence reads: CASSPGADFQETQYF. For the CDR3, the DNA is TGTGCCAGCTCGCCCGGGGCCGACTTCCAAGAGACCCAGTACTTC.

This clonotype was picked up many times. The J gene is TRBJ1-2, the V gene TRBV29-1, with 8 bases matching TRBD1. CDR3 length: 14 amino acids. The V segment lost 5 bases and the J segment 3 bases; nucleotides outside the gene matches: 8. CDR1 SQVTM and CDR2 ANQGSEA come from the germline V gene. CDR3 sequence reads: CSVNKDRVDYGYTF. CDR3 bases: TGCAGCGTTAACAAGGACAGGGTGGACTATGGCTACACCTTC.

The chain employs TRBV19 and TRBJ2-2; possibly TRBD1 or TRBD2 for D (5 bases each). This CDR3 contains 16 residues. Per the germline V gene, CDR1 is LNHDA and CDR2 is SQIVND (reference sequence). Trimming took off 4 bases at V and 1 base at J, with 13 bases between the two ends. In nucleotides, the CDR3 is TGTGCCAGTAGTACCGCCGGGACGCTGAACACCGGGGAGCTGTTTTTT. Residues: CASSTAGTLNTGELFF. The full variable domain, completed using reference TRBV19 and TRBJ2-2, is DGGITQSPKYLFRKEGQNVTLSCEQNLNHDAMYWYRQDPGQGLRLIYYSQIVNDFQKGDIAEGYSVSREKKESFPLTVTSAQKNPTAFYLCASSTAGTLNTGELFFGEGSRLTVL.

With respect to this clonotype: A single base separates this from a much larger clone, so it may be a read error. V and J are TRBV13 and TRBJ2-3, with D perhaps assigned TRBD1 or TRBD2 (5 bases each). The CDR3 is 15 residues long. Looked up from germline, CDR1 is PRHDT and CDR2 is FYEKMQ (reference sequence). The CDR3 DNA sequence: TGTGCCAGCAGCTTCCGGGCAGGGAGCACAGGTACGCAGTATTTT. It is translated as CASSFRAGSTGTQYF.

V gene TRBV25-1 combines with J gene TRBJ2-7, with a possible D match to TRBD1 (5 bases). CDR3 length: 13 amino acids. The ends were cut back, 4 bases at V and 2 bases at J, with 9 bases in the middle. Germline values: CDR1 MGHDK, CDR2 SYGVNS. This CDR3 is CASSVAGTYEQYF. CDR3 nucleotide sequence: TGTGCCAGCAGTGTTGCAGGGACCTACGAGCAGTACTTC.

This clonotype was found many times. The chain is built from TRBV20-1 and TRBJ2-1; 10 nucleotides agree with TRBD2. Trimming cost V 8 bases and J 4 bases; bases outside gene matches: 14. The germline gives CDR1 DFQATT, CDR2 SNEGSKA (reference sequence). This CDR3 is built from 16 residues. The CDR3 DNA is TGCAGTACAGAGAGAACACTAGCGGGACCTTACAATGAGCAGTTCTTC. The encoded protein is CSTERTLAGPYNEQFF.

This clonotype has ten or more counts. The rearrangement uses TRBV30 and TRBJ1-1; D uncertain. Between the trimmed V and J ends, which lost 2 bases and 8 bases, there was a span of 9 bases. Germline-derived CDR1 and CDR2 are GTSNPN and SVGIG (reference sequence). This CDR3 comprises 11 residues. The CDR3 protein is CAWSRILEAFF. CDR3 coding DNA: TGTGCCTGGAGTAGGATCCTAGAAGCTTTCTTT.

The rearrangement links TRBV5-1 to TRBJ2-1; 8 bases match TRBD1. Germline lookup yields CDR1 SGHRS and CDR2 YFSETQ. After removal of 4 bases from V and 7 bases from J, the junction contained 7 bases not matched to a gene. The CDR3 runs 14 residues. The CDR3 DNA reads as TGCGCCAGCAGCATGACAGGGGTCGGGAATGAGCAGTTCTTC. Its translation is CASSMTGVGNEQFF.

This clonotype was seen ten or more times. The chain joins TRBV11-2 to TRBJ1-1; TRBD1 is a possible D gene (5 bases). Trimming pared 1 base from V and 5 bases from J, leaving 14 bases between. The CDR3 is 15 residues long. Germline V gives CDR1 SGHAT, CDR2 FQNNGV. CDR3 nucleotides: TGTGCCAGCAGCTTAGCAGTCGCAGGGAGGACTGAAGCTTTCTTT. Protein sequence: CASSLAVAGRTEAFF.